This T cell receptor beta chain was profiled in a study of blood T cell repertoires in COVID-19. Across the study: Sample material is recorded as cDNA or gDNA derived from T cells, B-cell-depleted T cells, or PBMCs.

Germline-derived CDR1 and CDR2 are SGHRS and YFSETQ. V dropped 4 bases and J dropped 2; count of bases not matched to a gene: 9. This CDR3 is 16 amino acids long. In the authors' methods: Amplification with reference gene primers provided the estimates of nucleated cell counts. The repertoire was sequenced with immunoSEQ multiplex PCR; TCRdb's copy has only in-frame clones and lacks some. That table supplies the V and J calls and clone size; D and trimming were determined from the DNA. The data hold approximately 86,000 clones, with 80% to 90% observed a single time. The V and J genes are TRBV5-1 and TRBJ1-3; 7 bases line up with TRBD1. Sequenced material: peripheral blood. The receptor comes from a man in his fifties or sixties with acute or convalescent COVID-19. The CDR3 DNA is TGCGCCAGCAGCGCACGACAGGGAACGACTGGAAACACCATATATTTT. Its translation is CASSARQGTTGNTIYF.